This TCR beta chain was obtained from a study of T-cell memory formation after mild COVID-19. Points on this clonotype: The antigen is undetermined.

General study points: Nothing confirmed that second-wave clones peaking on day 37 were specific for SARS-CoV-2. Most CD4+ clones that shrank were in CM and EM, while CD8+ ones turned up in EMRA.

TCRdb reprocessed the 5' RACE reads via MiXCR and lists one record per CDR3 protein. The sample includes hundreds of thousands of distinct CDR3 sequences, approximately 25% of them seen just once. This TCR was recovered from an adult woman who had mild COVID-19 (a few samples of this study predate the infection). Cell type and time point are not known. Material for sequencing was PBMCs or a T cell subset sorted from them (not recorded which).

CDR3 coding DNA: TGCAGCGTTGGGGACAGGGGGCTTGGCTACACCTTC. Translation gives CSVGDRGLGYTF. This sequence joins TRBV29-1 and TRBJ1-2; 12 nucleotides match TRBD1. V trimming: 4 bases; J trimming: 7 bases; junction bases outside the gene matches: 1. The CDR3 has 12 residues. Germline V gives CDR1 SQVTM, CDR2 ANQGSEA.